A selection of T cell receptor beta chains follows, all from one sample in a study of spatial heterogeneity in lung cancer. TCRdb fed the 5' RACE reads into MiXCR, producing one record per CDR3 protein. The sample shows 100,000 to 120,000 distinct CDR3 sequences, 9.5% to 14% of them seen only once. The source material was PBMCs, sampled at follow-up. Receptors were obtained from a female donor with early-stage non-small cell lung cancer. Each CDR3 is given with its conserved first and last residue.

V	J	CDR3
TRBV29-1	TRBJ2-3	CSVKGLAGGADTQYF
TRBV28	TRBJ1-5	CASRLGSNQPQHF
TRBV20-1	TRBJ1-1	CSARDSGVNTEAFF
TRBV6-5	TRBJ2-3	CASSHLGRQYF
TRBV7-3	TRBJ1-1	CASSSQPGVNTEAFF
TRBV20-1	TRBJ2-1	CSASGARNEQFF
TRBV6-2/TRBV6-3	TRBJ1-5	CASSSWDRGGQPQHF
TRBV5-1	TRBJ2-4	CASSFGGSGRENIQYF
TRBV27	TRBJ2-7	CASKFRLPSYEQYF
TRBV2	TRBJ2-2	CASSRTGLGELFF
TRBV6-2/TRBV6-3	TRBJ2-1	CASSYPLHEQFF
TRBV2	TRBJ2-3	CASSEGASRTDTQYF
TRBV3-1	TRBJ1-6	CASSQNDYSPLHF
TRBV24-1	TRBJ2-2	CATASLAANTGELFF
TRBV5-1	TRBJ1-2	CASTGTALGSYGYTF
TRBV7-8	TRBJ1-1	CASSLLFGGAGTEAFF
TRBV28	TRBJ1-1	CASTGGTEAFF